Listed here are 28 T cell receptor beta chains from one sample, sequenced in a study of cytotoxic CD8 clonotypes in ibrutinib-treated CLL. TCRdb's table, derived via immunoSEQ multiplex PCR, lists solely in-frame clones and lacks some. The table has some 300,000 clones, almost 80% seen once; the top ten hold about 6.7%. The specimen was PBMCs, collected before ibrutinib treatment. Receptors were obtained from a human donor with chronic lymphocytic leukemia.

The genes are TRBV6-5 and TRBJ2-7; D is unclear. The CDR3 loop spans 15 amino acids. V was trimmed by 3 bases and J by 2 bases, leaving 14 bases between them. Germline V gene data show CDR1 as MNHEY and CDR2 as SVGAGI. This CDR3 is CASSYFGSAPYEQYF. DNA for the CDR3: TGTGCCAGCAGTTATTTCGGGTCAGCCCCCTACGAGCAGTACTTC.

The sample holds a few counts of this clone. The chain couples TRBV30 to TRBJ1-2, with unresolved D. The V and J ends lost 2 bases and 2 bases respectively, with 9 bases between them. The CDR3 has 13 amino acids. Germline V gene data show CDR1 as GTSNPN and CDR2 as SVGIG (reference sequence). The CDR3 region has the DNA TGTGCCTGGAGTACCAGACCCAACTATGGCTACACCTTC. Translation: CAWSTRPNYGYTF.

This rearrangement joins TRBV5-1 to TRBJ2-1; TRBD1 matches at 7 bases. This CDR3 contains 17 residues. J lost 6 bases, V lost 4 bases, and 16 bases had no gene match. Germline V lookup: CDR1 SGHRS, CDR2 YFSETQ. The CDR3 DNA reads as TGCGCCAGCAGCAGTACAGGGGCAGAAGTGAATGGCAATGAGCAGTTCTTC. This sequence encodes CASSSTGAEVNGNEQFF.

The chain uses TRBV11-2 and TRBJ1-1; D is undetermined. This CDR3 spans 14 amino acids. Germline CDR1 and CDR2: SGHAT and FQNNGV. V gave up 2 bases and J gave up 4 bases, with 11 bases separating them. The CDR3 sequence: CASSLNRLATEAFF. The CDR3 DNA reads TGTGCCAGCAGCTTAAATCGCCTTGCCACTGAAGCTTTCTTT.

The V gene is TRBV27, the J gene TRBJ2-5; D is possibly TRBD1 or TRBD2 (5 bases each). V was trimmed by 4 bases and J by 4 bases, leaving 19 bases between them. The germline gives CDR1 MNHEY, CDR2 SMNVEV (reference sequence). The CDR3 length is 16 residues. The CDR3 nucleotides read TGTGCCAGCAGTTCCCCGGGTGGGACGGGAAGAGAGACCCAGTACTTC. It specifies CASSSPGGTGRETQYF.

The chain joins TRBV15 to TRBJ2-1; 8 nucleotides agree with TRBD2. The CDR3 length is 12 residues. CDR1 is LNHNV, CDR2 YYDKDF, per germline (reference sequence). The J segment lost 16 bases and the V segment lost 1 base, leaving 6 bases of the junction unmatched. The CDR3, as DNA: TGTGCCACCAGCAGAGCAGCGGGAGTTGGTTTCTTC. Translation: CATSRAAGVGFF. Based on the CDR3 plus reference TRBV15 and TRBJ2-1, the full variable domain is DAMVIQNPRYQVTQFGKPVTLSCSQTLNHNVMYWYQQKSSQAPKLLFHYYDKDFNNEADTPDNFQSRRPNTSFCFLDIRSPGLGDTAMYLCATSRAAGVGFFGPGTRLTVL.

The CDR3 is CASKAGGNQPQHF. CDR3 nucleotides: TGTGCCAGCAAGGCAGGGGGCAATCAGCCCCAGCATTTT. The rearrangement joins TRBV2 to TRBJ1-5, with D possibly TRBD1 on 6 matching bases. This CDR3 is built from 13 residues. V was pared by 7 bases and J by 2 bases, with 9 bases between. Germline lookup yields CDR1 SNHLY and CDR2 FYNNEI.

This clone was detected only once. The gene calls are TRBV15 and TRBJ2-7, with 8 bases that match TRBD2. V lost 6 bases and J lost 3; bases outside the gene matches: 4. This CDR3 is built from 13 residues. Germline CDR1 and CDR2: LNHNV and YYDKDF (reference sequence). The CDR3 spells CATRVAGNYEQYF. For the CDR3, the DNA is TGTGCCACCAGGGTAGCGGGAAACTACGAGCAGTACTTC.

On this clone: Within the sample, other DNA sequences also encode this same CDR3. The rearrangement links TRBV19 to TRBJ2-7; D gene uncertain. CDR1 is LNHDA and CDR2 is SQIVND in the germline V gene (reference sequence). The CDR3 contains 13 residues. The V end lost 6 bases, the J end lost 3 bases, and 12 bases lay between the germline ends. The CDR3 protein is CASSQDRYYEQYF. Here the CDR3 DNA reads TGTGCCAGTAGCCAGGACCGATACTACGAGCAGTACTTC.

This clone was picked up one time. The chain links TRBV5-8 to TRBJ1-1, with D perhaps TRBD1 (5 bases). V was pared by 0 bases and J by 1 base, with 10 bases between. Germline CDR1 SGHTS, CDR2 YDEGEE. This CDR3 has 15 residues. The CDR3 protein is CASSLGRGWNTEAFF. For the CDR3, the DNA is TGTGCCAGCAGCTTGGGAAGGGGATGGAACACTGAAGCTTTCTTT.

This clone was counted once. CDR3: CATSGPGLSVYNEQFF. The CDR3 DNA sequence: TGTGCCACCAGCGGTCCGGGACTCAGTGTGTACAATGAGCAGTTCTTC. The chain employs TRBV15 and TRBJ2-1; D may be TRBD2 (6 bases). Germline V gene lookup returns CDR1 LNHNV and CDR2 YYDKDF (reference sequence). V lost 5 bases and J 4 bases, leaving 18 bases between the germline ends. This CDR3 contains 16 residues.

This chain joins TRBV6-6 and TRBJ2-2; D remains ambiguous. The ends were cut back, 7 bases at V and 1 base at J, with 10 bases in the middle. In germline, CDR1 is MNHNY, CDR2 SVGAGI (reference sequence). The CDR3 totals 14 residues. CDR3 sequence reads: CASIRPGNTGELFF. The CDR3 nucleotides are TGTGCCAGCATTCGCCCTGGGAACACCGGGGAGCTGTTTTTT.

The chain carries TRBV9 and TRBJ2-1; 8 bases are a match to TRBD1. The trim removed 4 bases at V and 4 bases at J, leaving 7 bases unmatched. CDR3 size: 15 residues. Germline CDR1 is SGDLS and CDR2 is YYNGEE. The CDR3 DNA is TGTGCCAGCAGCCCAGGGGGCGCGGGTTACAATGAGCAGTTCTTC. This gives the protein CASSPGGAGYNEQFF.

Only one count was recorded for this clone. CDR3 nucleotides: TGTGCCGTAGATCCGGGACAGGGGGAAGAGACCCAGTACTTC. This codes for CAVDPGQGEETQYF. The gene calls are TRBV30 and TRBJ2-5; 11 bases map to TRBD1. The CDR3 length is 14 residues. J lost 3 bases, V lost 8 bases, and 8 bases had no gene match. Germline V CDR1 and CDR2: GTSNPN, SVGIG (reference sequence).

The chain couples TRBV9 to TRBJ2-7; D possibly uses TRBD1 or TRBD2 (5 bases each). The CDR3 is made up of 15 amino acids. Deletions cut 0 bases from V and 3 bases from J, with 13 bases between. The V gene's germline CDR1 is SGDLS and CDR2 YYNGEE. CDR3 sequence reads: CASSVEGRDVYEQYF. The CDR3 DNA reads as TGTGCCAGCAGCGTAGAAGGCAGGGACGTCTACGAGCAGTACTTC.

The sample holds one count of this clone. J is TRBJ1-4 and V is TRBV30; D perhaps matches TRBD1 (5 bases). This CDR3 is built from 13 residues. Trimming removed 3 bases at V and 7 bases at J, with 12 bases between. CDR1 is GTSNPN and CDR2 is SVGIG in the germline V gene (reference sequence). The CDR3 sequence is CAWSDSGPEKLFF. CDR3 nucleotide sequence: TGTGCCTGGAGCGACTCGGGGCCTGAAAAACTGTTTTTT.

The chain has TRBV4-1 and TRBJ2-3; weak D call: TRBD2 (6 bases). V was pared by 2 bases and J by 6 bases, with 15 bases between. The CDR3 consists of 15 residues. Per the germline V gene, CDR1 is MGHRA and CDR2 is YSYEKL. The CDR3 DNA reads as TGCGCCAGCAGCCAAACTTGGGGGGTTCCCGATACGCAGTATTTT. Protein: CASSQTWGVPDTQYF.

The genes are TRBV19 and TRBJ2-5; 10 nucleotides line up with TRBD2. After removal of 7 bases from V and 5 bases from J, the junction contained 10 bases not matched to a gene. This CDR3 region has 15 residues. In germline, CDR1 is LNHDA, CDR2 SQIVND (reference sequence). DNA of the CDR3: TGTGCCAGTATGGGGGTGCTAGCGGGAGAGGAGACCCAGTACTTC. Translating gives CASMGVLAGEETQYF.

The rearrangement uses TRBV6-5 and TRBJ2-7, with D unclear. V lost 6 bases to trimming and J lost 2 bases, with 14 bases between them. From germline, CDR1 is MNHEY and CDR2 SVGAGI. The CDR3 sequence is 14 residues long. CDR3 nucleotides: TGTGCCAGCAGATCCCCCGTGTTACCCTACGAGCAGTACTTC. Protein sequence: CASRSPVLPYEQYF.

This chain joins TRBV9 and TRBJ2-3; 10 bases are shared with TRBD2. Germline CDR1 is SGDLS and CDR2 is YYNGEE. This CDR3 contains 15 residues. With V trimmed by 5 bases and J by 6 bases, 9 bases remained unmatched. The CDR3 region has the DNA TGTGCCAGCAGGTTGGGGCTAGCGGGAGATGATACGCAGTATTTT. Protein: CASRLGLAGDDTQYF.

The chain joins TRBV19 to TRBJ1-1, with 9 bases identical to TRBD1. Germline lookup yields CDR1 LNHDA and CDR2 SQIVND (reference sequence). The CDR3 extends over 13 amino acids. Germline trimming cut 6 bases from V and 7 bases from J; bases unmatched to any gene: 6. CDR3 region: CASSRDREHEAFF. The CDR3 DNA reads TGTGCCAGTAGCCGGGACAGGGAACATGAAGCTTTCTTT.

V usage is TRBV27 and J usage is TRBJ2-5, with no clear D. Germline V gene data show CDR1 as MNHEY and CDR2 as SMNVEV (reference sequence). Trimming shortened V by 6 bases and J by 6 bases, and 29 bases separated the two germline ends. This CDR3 is 18 amino acids long. CDR3 sequence: CASSQKPYSLVGGKTQYF. Here the CDR3 DNA reads TGTGCCAGCAGCCAAAAACCCTATTCCCTAGTGGGCGGAAAGACCCAGTACTTC.

The chain couples TRBV27 to TRBJ2-5, with D hard to call. CDR1 is MNHEY, CDR2 SMNVEV, per germline (reference sequence). The V gene lost 7 bases and the J gene lost 5 bases, with 17 bases spanning the gap. This CDR3 spans 14 amino acids. The chain's CDR3 is CASTPTSPWETQYF. The CDR3 bases are TGTGCCAGCACCCCGACATCCCCGTGGGAGACCCAGTACTTC.

V gene TRBV19 combines with J gene TRBJ2-5, with D tentatively TRBD1 or TRBD2 (6 bases each). The germline gives CDR1 LNHDA, CDR2 SQIVND (reference sequence). CDR3 size: 16 residues. With 7 bases removed from V and 5 bases from J, the gap between germline ends came to 23 bases. The CDR3 protein is CASTDRRRGASETQYF. CDR3 in DNA: TGTGCCAGTACCGACCGACGGAGGGGGGCGAGCGAGACCCAGTACTTC. The full variable domain, rest sourced from reference TRBV19 and TRBJ2-5, is DGGITQSPKYLFRKEGQNVTLSCEQNLNHDAMYWYRQDPGQGLRLIYYSQIVNDFQKGDIAEGYSVSREKKESFPLTVTSAQKNPTAFYLCASTDRRRGASETQYFGPGTRLLVL.

The V call is TRBV14, the J call TRBJ2-3; D remains ambiguous. Between the trimmed V and J ends, which lost 0 bases and 3 bases, there was a span of 19 bases. CDR1 SGHDN and CDR2 FVKESK come from the germline V gene. This CDR3 comprises 18 residues. CDR3 loop: CASSQELVGASSTDTQYF. As DNA, the CDR3 is TGTGCCAGCAGCCAAGAGTTGGTTGGCGCCTCTTCAACAGATACGCAGTATTTT. Drawing the rest from reference TRBV14 and TRBJ2-3, the complete variable domain is EAGVTQFPSHSVIEKGQTVTLRCDPISGHDNLYWYRRVMGKEIKFLLHFVKESKQDESGMPNNRFLAERTGGTYSTLKVQPAELEDSGVYFCASSQELVGASSTDTQYFGPGTRLTVL.

V gene TRBV5-4 combines with J gene TRBJ1-2; TRBD1 aligns across 7 bases. From germline, CDR1 is SGHNT and CDR2 YYREEE (reference sequence). J was trimmed by 2 bases and V by 4 bases; bases with no gene match: 5. This CDR3 is 14 amino acids long. CDR3: CASSIGTENYGYTF. In DNA form, the CDR3 reads TGTGCCAGCAGCATCGGGACAGAAAACTATGGCTACACCTTC.

Only a few counts were recorded for this clone. V is TRBV30 and J is TRBJ1-2; maybe TRBD1 (5 bases). This CDR3 has 14 residues. CDR1 is GTSNPN, CDR2 SVGIG, per germline (reference sequence). The V end lost 0 bases, the J end lost 5 bases, and 13 bases lay between the germline ends. The CDR3 loop is CAWSVLGRDYGYTF. The CDR3 DNA is TGTGCCTGGAGTGTTCTGGGACGAGATTATGGCTACACCTTC.

The chain is built from TRBV7-2 and TRBJ2-2; tentatively, D is TRBD2 (6 bases). The CDR3 covers 16 residues. V was cut by 5 bases and J by 0 bases, with 13 bases left in between. Germline CDR1 SGHTA, CDR2 FQGNSA. The CDR3 reads CASSQLAVANTGELFF. For the CDR3, the DNA is TGTGCCAGCAGCCAATTAGCGGTCGCGAACACCGGGGAGCTGTTTTTT. Full variable domain (rest looked up from reference TRBV7-2 and TRBJ2-2): GAGVSQSPSNKVTEKGKDVELRCDPISGHTALYWYRQSLGQGLEFLIYFQGNSAPDKSGLPSDRFSAERTGGSVSTLTIQRTQQEDSAVYLCASSQLAVANTGELFFGEGSRLTVL.